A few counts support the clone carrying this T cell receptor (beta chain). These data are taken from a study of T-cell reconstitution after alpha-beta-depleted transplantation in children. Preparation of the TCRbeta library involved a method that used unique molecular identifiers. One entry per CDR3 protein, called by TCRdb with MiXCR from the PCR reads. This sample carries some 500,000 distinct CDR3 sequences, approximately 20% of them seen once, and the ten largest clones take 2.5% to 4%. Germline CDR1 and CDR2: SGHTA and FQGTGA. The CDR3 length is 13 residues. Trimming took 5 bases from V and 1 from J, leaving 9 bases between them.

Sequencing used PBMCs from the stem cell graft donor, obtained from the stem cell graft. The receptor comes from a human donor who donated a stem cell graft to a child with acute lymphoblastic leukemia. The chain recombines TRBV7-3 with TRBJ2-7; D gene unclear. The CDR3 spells CASSLHGSYEQYF. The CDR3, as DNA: TGTGCCAGCAGCCTACACGGTTCCTACGAGCAGTACTTC.